The 3 T cell receptor beta chains below were found in one sample sequenced in a study of cytomegalovirus exposure and HLA in healthy donors. Vbeta (60) and Jbeta (13) primers were used in the PCR. The table came from immunoSEQ multiplex PCR; TCRdb's copy has only in-frame clones and leaves some out. Recorded for this sample: roughly 35,000 clones. Sequencing was carried out using PBMCs. The source of these receptors is a woman aged 40 to 50 in good health and CMV-seropositive.

This chain links TRBV28 with TRBJ1-2, with D perhaps matching TRBD1 (5 bases). V lost 7 bases and J 4 bases, leaving 22 bases between the germline ends. Per germline, CDR1 MDHEN and CDR2 SYDVKM. This CDR3 contains 16 residues. The CDR3 nucleotides are TGTGCCAGCACCACTCCGGGGGGGGTCAACTTCTATGGCTACACCTTC. Protein: CASTTPGGVNFYGYTF.

The rearrangement uses TRBV5-1 and TRBJ2-2, with 9 bases fitting TRBD1. There are 15 residues in the CDR3. The germline CDR1 and CDR2 sequences are SGHRS and YFSETQ. J gave up 7 bases and V 0 bases, and 4 bases lay outside the gene matches. The CDR3 DNA sequence: TGCGCCAGCAGCTTGGGGGACAGGGCAGGCGGGGAGCTGTTTTTT. Its protein product is CASSLGDRAGGELFF. The full variable domain, in which reference TRBV5-1 and TRBJ2-2 provide the parts outside the CDR3, is KAGVTQTPRYLIKTRGQQVTLSCSPISGHRSVSWYQQTPGQGLQFLFEYFSETQRNKGNFPGRFSGRQFSNSRSEMNVSTLELGDSALYLCASSLGDRAGGELFFGEGSRLTVL.

The rearrangement joins TRBV10-2 to TRBJ2-7; 10 nucleotides agree with TRBD1. CDR1 is WSHSY, CDR2 SAAADI, per germline. The CDR3 has 14 residues. V trimming: 4 bases; J trimming: 2 bases; junction bases outside the gene matches: 2. The CDR3 loop is CASSVDRGTYEQYF. The CDR3 DNA reads TGCGCCAGCAGTGTGGACAGGGGGACCTACGAGCAGTACTTC.